These 19 T cell receptor beta chains came from one sample sequenced in a study of blood T cell repertoires in COVID-19. Clones were read by immunoSEQ multiplex PCR, and TCRdb kept only the in-frame ones, dropping some. The profile covers approximately 70,000 clones, with 79% appearing a single time and 5.4% taken by the ten largest. Sequencing used peripheral blood. The source of these receptors is a woman older than 75 with active or convalescent COVID-19.

This chain joins TRBV11-1 and TRBJ1-5, with TRBD1 matching 9 bases. Germline assignment: CDR1 SGHAT and CDR2 FQDESV (reference sequence). The V segment lost 6 bases and the J segment 2 bases; nucleotides outside the gene matches: 8. The CDR3 covers 16 residues. The CDR3 sequence is CASSSPTGGCNQPQHF. The CDR3 DNA sequence: TGTGCCAGCAGTTCTCCAACAGGGGGCTGCAATCAGCCCCAGCATTTT. Drawing the rest from reference TRBV11-1 and TRBJ1-5, the complete variable domain is EAEVAQSPRYKITEKSQAVAFWCDPISGHATLYWYRQILGQGPELLVQFQDESVVDDSQLPKDRFSAERLKGVDSTLKIQPAELGDSAMYLCASSSPTGGCNQPQHFGDGTRLSIL.

The J gene is TRBJ2-6, the V gene TRBV28, with TRBD1 as a possible D gene (6 bases). This CDR3 spans 15 amino acids. V was cut by 5 bases and J by 2 bases, with 10 bases left in between. Germline CDR1 MDHEN, CDR2 SYDVKM. The CDR3 coding sequence is TGTGCCAGCAGTCACAGGGTTACTGGGGCCAACGTCCTGACTTTC. This translates into CASSHRVTGANVLTF. The variable domain in full, with the rest retrieved from reference TRBV28 and TRBJ2-6, is DVKVTQSSRYLVKRTGEKVFLECVQDMDHENMFWYRQDPGLGLRLIYFSYDVKMKEKGDIPEGYSVSREKKERFSLILESASTNQTSMYLCASSHRVTGANVLTFGAGSRLTVL.

The chain couples TRBV2 to TRBJ2-7; 8 nucleotides agree with TRBD1. CDR3 length: 15 residues. J gave up 5 bases and V 6 bases, and 12 bases lay outside the gene matches. The germline V gene encodes CDR1 SNHLY and CDR2 FYNNEI. CDR3 in amino acids: CASSWTGREVNEQYF. The DNA for the CDR3 is TGTGCCAGCAGCTGGACAGGGCGAGAGGTCAACGAGCAGTACTTC.

The chain couples TRBV9 to TRBJ2-3; 8 bases align to TRBD2. The trim removed 0 bases at V and 1 base at J, leaving 7 bases unmatched. The CDR3 totals 17 residues. Per the germline V gene, CDR1 is SGDLS and CDR2 is YYNGEE. This CDR3 is CASSVGTSWGGTDTQYF. The CDR3 DNA is TGTGCCAGCAGCGTAGGGACTAGCTGGGGCGGCACAGATACGCAGTATTTT.

The rearrangement uses TRBV12-3 or TRBV12-4 and TRBJ2-7; no firm D call. Trimming took 9 bases from V and 4 from J, leaving 4 bases between them. This CDR3 is 9 amino acids long. CDR3 DNA: TGTGCCAGGGAGTACGAGCAGTACTTC. Amino acids: CAREYEQYF.

This clone has a handful of counts. The genes are TRBV4-3 and TRBJ2-2; 8 bases fit TRBD1. V trimming: 0 bases; J trimming: 7 bases; junction bases outside the gene matches: 13. Per germline, CDR1 LGHNA and CDR2 YSLEER. The length of the CDR3 is 18 residues. In DNA, the CDR3 is TGCGCCAGCAGCCAAGATCTGGACAGGGTAGGGCCCATCGGGGAGCTGTTTTTT. This encodes CASSQDLDRVGPIGELFF.

This clone was picked up a small number of times. The chain recombines TRBV29-1 with TRBJ2-5; D possibly corresponds to TRBD1 (6 bases). The germline V gene has CDR1 SQVTM and CDR2 ANQGSEA. The CDR3 loop spans 14 amino acids. Trimming pared 6 bases from V and 0 bases from J, leaving 14 bases between. CDR3 region: CSVHGTKYQETQYF. In DNA form, the CDR3 reads TGCAGCGTGCACGGGACAAAGTACCAAGAGACCCAGTACTTC. Variable domain in full (rest from reference TRBV29-1 and TRBJ2-5): SAVISQKPSRDICQRGTSLTIQCQVDSQVTMMFWYRQQPGQSLTLIATANQGSEATYESGFVIDKFPISRPNLTFSTLTVSNMSPEDSSIYLCSVHGTKYQETQYFGPGTRLLVL.

V gene TRBV5-4 combines with J gene TRBJ2-7; 12 nucleotides agree with TRBD1. The V gene's germline CDR1 is SGHNT and CDR2 YYREEE (reference sequence). V lost 5 bases, J lost 5 bases, and 5 bases stayed unmatched. This CDR3 is 14 amino acids long. CDR3 coding DNA: TGTGCCAGCAGGCAAGGGACAGGGGGCCACGAGCAGTACTTC. Translated, it gives CASRQGTGGHEQYF.

The chain uses TRBV18 and TRBJ1-1; perhaps TRBD1 as D (6 bases). Trimming pared 4 bases from V and 7 bases from J, leaving 16 bases between. The germline CDR1 and CDR2 sequences are KGHSH and LQKENI. The CDR3 length is 14 residues. The CDR3 region has the DNA TGTGCCAGCTCACGCGACACAGGGATCCTTGAAGCTTTCTTT. This codes for CASSRDTGILEAFF.

Here the CDR3 DNA reads TGTGCCACCAAGGACACGGGAGACACTGAAGCTTTCTTT. Translation gives CATKDTGDTEAFF. The chain combines TRBV24-1 with TRBJ1-1, with D possibly matching TRBD1 (5 bases). The CDR3 runs 13 residues. Per germline, CDR1 KGHDR and CDR2 SFDVKD. Trimming removed 8 bases from V and 3 bases from J, with 12 bases in between.

The chain carries TRBV6-1 and TRBJ1-5, with 11 bases lining up with TRBD1. Germline assignment: CDR1 MNHNS and CDR2 SASEGT. V shed 4 bases and J 4 bases; nucleotides not matched to a gene: 6. This CDR3 is built from 16 residues. In DNA form, the CDR3 reads TGTGCCAGCAGTGGGGGGACAGGGGGAGGTAATCAGCCCCAGCATTTT. It translates to CASSGGTGGGNQPQHF.

This chain connects TRBV5-8 to TRBJ2-7, with 8 positions matching TRBD2. The germline V gene has CDR1 SGHTS and CDR2 YDEGEE. This CDR3 spans 14 amino acids. V shed 7 bases, J shed 0 bases, and the junction held 6 bases outside the gene matches. DNA of the CDR3: TGTGCCAGCTCCCGGGGGGGCCACTCCTACGAGCAGTACTTC. Its protein is CASSRGGHSYEQYF.

CDR3 sequence: CASNVRNTGELFF. The CDR3, as DNA: TGTGCCAGCAACGTGAGGAACACCGGGGAGCTGTTTTTT. The chain employs TRBV6-5 and TRBJ2-2; no reliable D call. Trimming stripped 7 bases from V and 1 base from J, with 7 bases between. Per the germline V gene, CDR1 is MNHEY and CDR2 is SVGAGI. CDR3 size: 13 residues.

This clone has more than one count but fewer than ten. The chain recombines TRBV9 with TRBJ1-5; 8 bases line up with TRBD1. The CDR3 is made up of 16 amino acids. CDR1 and CDR2 (germline): SGDLS, YYNGEE. The junction had 11 bases not matched to a gene; V was cut back by 4 bases and J by 5 bases. CDR3 DNA: TGTGCCAGCAGCTTGGGTGTTGGACAGGGCGATCAGCCCCAGCATTTT. It encodes CASSLGVGQGDQPQHF.

The V call is TRBV23-1, the J call TRBJ2-3, with D possibly being TRBD2 (6 bases). TRBV23-1 qualifies as an ORF whose function is uncertain. V was pared by 0 bases and J by 1 base, with 11 bases between. CDR3 length: 16 residues. CDR3 sequence (DNA): TGCGCCAGCAGTCAATCTAGGAGGGAAGGCACAGATACGCAGTATTTT. It is translated as CASSQSRREGTDTQYF.

This chain joins TRBV19 and TRBJ2-1; possible D gene TRBD1, 5 bases. The CDR3 runs to 14 residues. The V end was cut by 6 bases, the J end by 14 bases, with 23 bases between. Germline CDR1 and CDR2: LNHDA and SQIVND (reference sequence). The CDR3 bases are TGTGCCAGTAGAGGCAGGGCCCCCAGAGTAGAGGAGTTCTTC. This sequence encodes CASRGRAPRVEEFF.

J is TRBJ2-7 and V is TRBV5-6; TRBD2 aligns across 13 bases. The length of the CDR3 is 15 residues. Germline-derived CDR1 and CDR2 are SGHDT and YYEEEE. V lost 4 bases and J lost 2; bases outside the gene matches: 3. CDR3 sequence reads: CASSQGTSGAYEQYF. The CDR3 DNA is TGTGCCAGCAGCCAAGGGACTAGCGGGGCCTACGAGCAGTACTTC.

V is TRBV5-3 and J is TRBJ2-7, with TRBD2 matching 13 bases. TRBV5-3 is designated an ORF whose function remains uncertain. The CDR3 runs 16 residues. Trimming took 1 base from V and 1 from J; bases not matched to a gene: 2. CDR3 sequence reads: CARSLLTSGRSYEQYF. The CDR3 region has the DNA TGTGCCAGAAGCTTGCTGACTAGCGGGAGGTCCTACGAGCAGTACTTC.

The V call is TRBV4-3, the J call TRBJ2-1; 9 bases are shared with TRBD2. Germline V gene data show CDR1 as LGHNA and CDR2 as YSLEER. V lost 0 bases and J lost 6; bases outside the gene matches: 6. The CDR3 loop spans 16 amino acids. The CDR3 sequence is CASSQEASGTLNEQFF. CDR3 bases: TGCGCCAGCAGCCAAGAGGCTAGCGGGACCCTCAATGAGCAGTTCTTC.